The T cell receptor (beta chain) under discussion was sequenced for a study of control samples from healthy donors and cancer patients. This CDR3 has 15 amino acids. Between the trimmed V and J ends, which lost 5 bases and 5 bases, there was a span of 18 bases. CDR1 SEHNR and CDR2 FQNEAQ come from the germline V gene (reference sequence). Profiling relied on immunoSEQ multiplex PCR, and the TCRdb table lists in-frame clones only, not all of them. The table includes around 80,000 clones, approximately 91% detected once. This chain connects TRBV7-9 to TRBJ1-2; no clear D. Material: blood. The receptor was isolated from a woman in her 50s in good health. CDR3 sequence: CASSLTGLNMYGYTF. CDR3 DNA sequence: TGTGCCAGCAGCCTTACCGGGCTAAATATGTATGGCTACACCTTC.